One and the same sample provided the 21 T cell receptor beta chains below, sequenced in a study of blood T cells in healthy people across ages. The second PCR ran about 6 to 12 cycles with a sample-barcoded 5' primer and J-beta primers. From the 5' RACE reads, TCRdb called clonotypes with MiXCR, one entry per CDR3 protein. In the table there are about 1,500,000 distinct CDR3 sequences, roughly 30% of which are singletons. The sequenced sample consisted of blood. Source of these receptors: a woman aged 25 to 39 in good health.

As concerns this clonotype: A much larger clone differs from this one at a single base, so this may be a read error. The chain has TRBV6-6 and TRBJ2-5, with TRBD1 as a possible D gene (6 bases). The CDR3 runs to 16 residues. Looked up from germline, CDR1 is MNHNY and CDR2 is SVGAGI (reference sequence). CDR3 DNA: TGTGCCAGCAGGGCAGGGAAGGGACATAACCAAGTGACCCAGTACTTC. This translates into CASRAGKGHNQVTQYF.

The chain has TRBV12-3 or TRBV12-4 and TRBJ2-1; a possible D gene is TRBD1 (5 bases). There are 13 residues in the CDR3. Trimming removed 3 bases from V and 10 bases from J, with 13 bases in between. For the CDR3, the DNA is TGTGCCAGCAGTTTGCAGGGCCCCCACGAGCAGTTCTTC. Its translation: CASSLQGPHEQFF.

The sample holds a few counts of this clonotype. This chain uses TRBV20-1 with TRBJ2-5; 11 bases are a match to TRBD1. Germline CDR1 reads DFQATT; CDR2 reads SNEGSKA (reference sequence). CDR3 length: 15 residues. Unmatched junction bases numbered 6, after V lost 2 bases and J lost 4 bases. CDR3 nucleotide sequence: TGCAGTGCTAGACCCCCTGGGACAGGGGGAGAGACCCAGTACTTC. Residues: CSARPPGTGGETQYF.

The V gene is TRBV9, the J gene TRBJ1-6; TRBD1 is a possible D gene (5 bases). Germline lookup yields CDR1 SGDLS and CDR2 YYNGEE. The CDR3 covers 12 residues. V was cut by 4 bases and J by 7 bases, with 6 bases left in between. CDR3 loop: CASSRQNSPLHF. CDR3 nucleotide sequence: TGTGCCAGCAGCCGACAGAATTCACCCCTCCACTTT.

In its sample, this clonotype was seen a few times. The rearrangement links TRBV29-1 to TRBJ2-1, with D maybe TRBD1 (5 bases). The CDR3 consists of 16 residues. The germline CDR1 and CDR2 sequences are SQVTM and ANQGSEA. Trimming took off 0 bases at V and 4 bases at J, with 16 bases between the two ends. Written as DNA, the CDR3 is TGCAGCGTTGAAGAGCCTACACAGGCTGTTTACAATGAGCAGTTCTTC. It codes for CSVEEPTQAVYNEQFF.

This clonotype came up many times. CDR3 loop: CATRQGMTSGYTF. CDR3 nucleotides: TGTGCCACTAGACAGGGGATGACGAGTGGCTACACCTTC. This chain joins TRBV27 and TRBJ1-2; 8 nucleotides agree with TRBD1. The V gene's germline CDR1 is MNHEY and CDR2 SMNVEV (reference sequence). Trimming took 10 bases from V and 7 from J; bases not matched to a gene: 11. This CDR3 spans 13 amino acids.

This clonotype turned up a few times. CDR3 loop: CSARRGSGDQPQHF. CDR3 bases: TGCAGTGCCCGCCGCGGGTCGGGGGATCAGCCCCAGCATTTT. The chain couples TRBV20-1 to TRBJ1-5; D is possibly TRBD1 (5 bases). The V and J ends lost 6 bases and 5 bases respectively, with 17 bases between them. Germline V gene sequence: CDR1 DFQATT, CDR2 SNEGSKA (reference sequence). This CDR3 is built from 14 residues.

Notes on this clonotype: Relative to the germline gene, one junction end is altered; a read error may explain this. V usage is TRBV28 and J usage is TRBJ2-1, with 9 nucleotides matching TRBD1. The CDR3 has 15 residues. The germline CDR1 and CDR2 sequences are MDHEN and SYDVKM. As DNA, the CDR3 is TGTGCCAGTAGTCCCCGGACAGGGGAAAACAATGAGCGGTTCTTC. Residues: CASSPRTGENNERFF.

This clonotype was seen many times. The rearrangement uses TRBV29-1 and TRBJ1-2; 9 nucleotides agree with TRBD1. The CDR3 has 13 amino acids. V trimming: 2 bases; J trimming: 9 bases; junction bases outside the gene matches: 7. From germline, CDR1 is SQVTM and CDR2 ANQGSEA. The CDR3 is CSVENGQGYSYTF. CDR3 DNA sequence: TGCAGCGTTGAAAACGGACAGGGGTACAGCTACACCTTC.

This clonotype has more than one count but fewer than ten. The J gene is TRBJ2-1, the V gene TRBV11-2; 11 nucleotides agree with TRBD2. Germline V gene lookup returns CDR1 SGHAT and CDR2 FQNNGV. With 4 bases clipped from V and 9 bases from J, the junction kept 11 bases outside the gene matches. The CDR3 length is 16 residues. CDR3 nucleotide sequence: TGTGCCAGCAGCTCTCCTGATAGCGGGGGGGGACGTGAGCAGTTCTTC. It is translated as CASSSPDSGGGREQFF.

This chain uses TRBV20-1 with TRBJ1-5, with 7 bases matching TRBD1. Germline V gene data show CDR1 as DFQATT and CDR2 as SNEGSKA (reference sequence). With 0 bases clipped from V and 4 bases from J, the junction kept 3 bases outside the gene matches. This CDR3 is built from 14 residues. CDR3 region: CSARETGSNQPQHF. The CDR3 DNA reads TGCAGTGCTAGAGAGACAGGGTCAAATCAGCCCCAGCATTTT.

The V call is TRBV2, the J call TRBJ1-6; 7 bases match TRBD1. Trimming took 1 base from V and 7 from J; bases not matched to a gene: 4. Germline CDR1 reads SNHLY; CDR2 reads FYNNEI. The CDR3 totals 15 residues. The chain's CDR3 is CASSEGGTDNSPLHF. The CDR3 bases are TGTGCCAGCAGTGAAGGGGGGACAGACAATTCACCCCTCCACTTT.

This clonotype was seen a single time. A read error may explain this, as a much larger clone is one base away. The chain recombines TRBV20-1 with TRBJ2-1; no clear D gene. The J call may be mistaken, given a closer DNA end match to TRBJ2-7. CDR3 length: 17 residues. Germline loops: CDR1 DFQATT, CDR2 SNEGSKA (reference sequence). CDR3 amino acids: CSASDLDGSYSYNEQYF. CDR3 coding DNA: TGCAGTGCTAGCGATCTCGACGGCTCTTACTCCTACAATGAGCAGTACTTC.

Worth noting for this clonotype: A single base separates this from a much larger clone, so it may be a read error. The genes are TRBV24-1 and TRBJ2-5, with a weak D call TRBD1 (5 bases). Germline V lookup: CDR1 KGHDR, CDR2 SFDVKD. Trimming cost V 4 bases and J 2 bases, with 7 bases left between them. The CDR3 covers 13 residues. The chain's CDR3 is CATSEPGQETQYF. CDR3 nucleotide sequence: TGTGCCACCAGTGAGCCAGGGCAAGAGACCCAGTACTTC.

This clonotype appeared many times. DNA of the CDR3: TGTGCCAGCAGCTCCCTGGGGGCGGTTCGGGAGCAGTACTTC. Its protein product is CASSSLGAVREQYF. The V gene is TRBV7-2, the J gene TRBJ2-7; D is perhaps TRBD1 (6 bases). The CDR3 loop spans 14 amino acids. Germline CDR1 SGHTA, CDR2 FQGNSA. Deletions cut 4 bases from V and 7 bases from J, with 17 bases between.

This clonotype showed up many times. The rearrangement joins TRBV7-2 to TRBJ2-7; D not certain. The CDR3 runs to 16 residues. The V and J ends lost 2 bases and 4 bases respectively, with 18 bases between them. CDR1 is SGHTA, CDR2 FQGNSA, per germline. This CDR3 reads CASSLSLAGRMYEQYF. The CDR3 DNA reads TGTGCCAGCAGCTTAAGTTTGGCAGGTCGAATGTACGAGCAGTACTTC.

This sequence joins TRBV5-1 and TRBJ2-1; 10 bases line up with TRBD2. Germline CDR1 and CDR2: SGHRS and YFSETQ. CDR3 length equals 15 residues. The J segment lost 6 bases and the V segment lost 0 bases, leaving 3 bases of the junction unmatched. CDR3 nucleotide sequence: TGCGCCAGCAGCTTGGGAACTAGCGGGGCCAATGAGCAGTTCTTC. Protein: CASSLGTSGANEQFF.

The table lists this clonotype with many counts. The chain recombines TRBV20-1 with TRBJ2-1; 8 nucleotides line up with TRBD1. Trimming removed 3 bases from V and 8 bases from J; junction bases left unmatched: 9. The germline CDR1 and CDR2 sequences are DFQATT and SNEGSKA (reference sequence). The CDR3 covers 14 residues. The CDR3 DNA sequence: TGCAGTGCTAGGCCTCTAACAGGGGGAGATGAGCAGTTCTTC. Its protein is CSARPLTGGDEQFF.

The chain is built from TRBV12-3 or TRBV12-4 and TRBJ2-1; TRBD2 matches at 13 bases. CDR3 length equals 14 residues. V lost 8 bases and J lost 9; bases outside the gene matches: 7. CDR3 residues: CASAPLAGGSEQFF. The CDR3 DNA reads TGTGCCAGCGCCCCACTAGCGGGGGGGAGTGAGCAGTTCTTC.

The table lists this clonotype with many counts. This chain uses TRBV2 with TRBJ2-5; 8 bases agree with TRBD2. The V gene's germline CDR1 is SNHLY and CDR2 FYNNEI. V trimming: 4 bases; J trimming: 4 bases; junction bases outside the gene matches: 5. This CDR3 has 14 residues. In DNA, the CDR3 is TGTGCCAGCAGTGGGAGCGGGAGCGTAGAGACCCAGTACTTC. It specifies CASSGSGSVETQYF. Supplemented by reference TRBV2 and TRBJ2-5, the full variable domain reads EPEVTQTPSHQVTQMGQEVILRCVPISNHLYFYWYRQILGQKVEFLVSFYNNEISEKSEIFDDQFSVERPDGSNFTLKIRSTKLEDSAMYFCASSGSGSVETQYFGPGTRLLVL.

This clonotype was seen at least ten times. V gene TRBV9 combines with J gene TRBJ2-1; tentatively, D is TRBD2 (6 bases). The ends were cut back, 3 bases at V and 6 bases at J, with 16 bases in the middle. From germline, CDR1 is SGDLS and CDR2 YYNGEE. The CDR3 is 15 amino acids. CDR3 DNA sequence: TGTGCCAGCAGCGCTTATAGCGGTGGGGTCAATGAGCAGTTCTTC. Translated: CASSAYSGGVNEQFF.